These 21 T cell receptor beta chains originate from one sample sequenced in a study of T-cell memory formation after mild COVID-19. TCRdb fed the 5' RACE reads into MiXCR, producing one record per CDR3 protein. The sample lists around 200,000 distinct CDR3 sequences, 20% to 25% occurring once. The sample consisted of PBMCs or a T cell subset sorted from them (not recorded which). The source is an adult woman who had mild COVID-19 (a few samples of this study predate the infection). Cell type and time point are not known.

The chain joins TRBV7-3 to TRBJ2-3, with 10 bases aligning to TRBD2. J lost 4 bases, V lost 5 bases, and 6 bases had no gene match. CDR3 size: 15 residues. CDR1 is SGHTA and CDR2 is FQGTGA in the germline V gene. The CDR3 DNA reads TGTGCCAGCAGCCAGGGACTAGCGTACGCAGATACGCAGTATTTT. The encoded protein is CASSQGLAYADTQYF.

Only a few counts were recorded for this clonotype. V and J are TRBV11-2 and TRBJ2-1, with D perhaps being TRBD1 or TRBD2 (5 bases each). The CDR3 spans 16 residues. With 5 bases removed from V and 2 bases from J, the gap between germline ends came to 16 bases. Germline V gene lookup returns CDR1 SGHAT and CDR2 FQNNGV. The CDR3 DNA follows: TGTGCCAGCAGCGACCGGGACCCGGCTCCCTACAATGAGCAGTTCTTC. Its translation is CASSDRDPAPYNEQFF.

This clonotype was counted a few times. The rearrangement joins TRBV5-1 to TRBJ1-2; TRBD1 is a possible D gene (5 bases). Deletions cut 0 bases from V and 4 bases from J, with 7 bases between. This CDR3 is built from 13 residues. Germline V lookup: CDR1 SGHRS, CDR2 YFSETQ. Here the CDR3 reads CASSLEGVYGYTF. The CDR3 region has the DNA TGCGCCAGCAGCTTGGAAGGGGTCTATGGCTACACCTTC.

The chain joins TRBV30 to TRBJ2-3; D call uncertain. The germline V gene has CDR1 GTSNPN and CDR2 SVGIG (reference sequence). V lost 0 bases and J 2 bases, leaving 9 bases between the germline ends. The CDR3 consists of 14 residues. The CDR3 here is CAWSVDQSTDTQYF. As DNA, the CDR3 is TGTGCCTGGAGTGTTGACCAGTCCACAGATACGCAGTATTTT.

This chain connects TRBV12-3 or TRBV12-4 to TRBJ1-1, with a tentative D call TRBD1 (6 bases). Between the trimmed V and J ends, which lost 6 bases and 2 bases, there was a span of 16 bases. The CDR3 has 15 residues. The CDR3 loop reads CASRLLQGSNTEAFF. The DNA for the CDR3 is TGTGCCAGCAGATTGCTACAGGGTAGTAACACTGAAGCTTTCTTT.

This chain joins TRBV15 and TRBJ2-1; D gene unclear. V lost 0 bases and J 8 bases, leaving 8 bases between the germline ends. Germline CDR1 is LNHNV and CDR2 is YYDKDF (reference sequence). The CDR3 contains 13 residues. CDR3 residues: CATSRDIRDEQFF. CDR3 nucleotide sequence: TGTGCCACCAGCAGAGATATCCGGGATGAGCAGTTCTTC.

With regard to this clonotype: Mismatch with germline at one junction end may stem from a read error. The genes are TRBV14 and TRBJ2-1; the match to TRBD2 covers 11 bases. The CDR3 sequence is 16 residues long. Per the germline V gene, CDR1 is SGHDN and CDR2 is FVKESK. CDR3 sequence reads: CASSQGLAGMYNAQFF. The CDR3 nucleotides are TGTGCCAGCAGCCAAGGACTAGCGGGGATGTACAATGCGCAGTTCTTC.

V gene TRBV5-6 combines with J gene TRBJ1-5; tentative D call: TRBD1 (6 bases). V was pared by 1 base and J by 0 bases, with 8 bases between. The germline CDR1 and CDR2 sequences are SGHDT and YYEEEE. The CDR3 length is 15 residues. The CDR3 region has the DNA TGTGCCAGCAGCTTGACAGGGTATAGCAATCAGCCCCAGCATTTT. It encodes CASSLTGYSNQPQHF.

This clonotype was counted a few times. This chain uses TRBV5-6 with TRBJ2-1; TRBD2 agrees at 8 bases. Germline lookup yields CDR1 SGHDT and CDR2 YYEEEE. CDR3 length: 15 amino acids. V lost 3 bases, J lost 0 bases, and 2 bases stayed unmatched. In DNA, the CDR3 is TGTGCCAGCAGCTCCGGGACTAGCTCCTACAATGAGCAGTTCTTC. Translation: CASSSGTSSYNEQFF.

This rearrangement joins TRBV12-3 or TRBV12-4 to TRBJ2-2; no definite D call. Trimming cost V 7 bases and J 5 bases, with 8 bases left between them. This CDR3 is built from 12 residues. The CDR3 reads CASTIYTGELFF. The DNA for the CDR3 is TGTGCCAGCACCATTTATACCGGGGAGCTGTTTTTT.

The chain is built from TRBV9 and TRBJ2-7; possible D gene TRBD2, 5 bases. The CDR3 contains 16 residues. The V gene's germline CDR1 is SGDLS and CDR2 YYNGEE. V was trimmed by 4 bases and J by 2 bases, leaving 19 bases between them. CDR3 sequence: CASSPRDSSLTYEQYF. In DNA form, the CDR3 reads TGTGCCAGCAGCCCCCGGGATAGCTCCCTGACCTACGAGCAGTACTTC.

This clonotype was detected a few times. V gene TRBV7-9 combines with J gene TRBJ1-1; perhaps TRBD1 as D (6 bases). The length of the CDR3 is 12 residues. CDR1 is SEHNR, CDR2 FQNEAQ, per germline (reference sequence). V was clipped by 11 bases and J by 3 bases, with 13 bases between them. The CDR3 loop is CASRAGDTEAFF. For the CDR3, the DNA is TGTGCCTCGCGGGCAGGGGACACTGAAGCTTTCTTT.

This clonotype came up many times. This chain joins TRBV7-9 and TRBJ2-5; 9 bases agree with TRBD1. V dropped 3 bases and J dropped 4; count of bases not matched to a gene: 6. Germline V CDR1 and CDR2: SEHNR, FQNEAQ (reference sequence). The CDR3 totals 15 residues. The DNA for the CDR3 is TGTGCCAGCAGCTTTGGACAGGGGTTGCTAGAGACCCAGTACTTC. Translated: CASSFGQGLLETQYF.

The rearrangement joins TRBV29-1 to TRBJ1-1, with a weak D call TRBD1 (6 bases). Germline V gives CDR1 SQVTM, CDR2 ANQGSEA. V lost 5 bases and J 0 bases, leaving 7 bases between the germline ends. The CDR3 contains 12 residues. The CDR3 spells CSVQGMNTEAFF. Written as DNA, the CDR3 is TGCAGCGTTCAGGGGATGAACACTGAAGCTTTCTTT.

The chain carries TRBV9 and TRBJ2-7; 7 bases fit TRBD2. The V gene end was trimmed by 4 bases and the J gene end by 3 bases; junction bases not matched to a gene: 7. This CDR3 has 14 residues. CDR1 and CDR2 from the germline V gene are SGDLS and YYNGEE. The CDR3, as DNA: TGTGCCAGCAGCCGGTCTAGCGGTTTCTACGAGCAGTACTTC. This gives the protein CASSRSSGFYEQYF.

V usage is TRBV2 and J usage is TRBJ2-3; D possibly corresponds to TRBD1 (5 bases). Between the trimmed V and J ends, which lost 7 bases and 3 bases, there was a span of 8 bases. Germline V gene data show CDR1 as SNHLY and CDR2 as FYNNEI. This CDR3 has 12 residues. CDR3 DNA sequence: TGTGCCAGCAAAGGGGATACAGATACGCAGTATTTT. Its translation: CASKGDTDTQYF.

This clonotype was recorded only once. This chain links TRBV10-3 with TRBJ1-2; 7 bases align to TRBD1. Per germline, CDR1 ENHRY and CDR2 SYGVKD. Losses at the gene ends were 8 bases for V and 4 bases for J; bases not matched to a gene: 4. This CDR3 spans 12 amino acids. CDR3 protein: CAISWDSYGYTF. The CDR3 coding sequence is TGTGCCATCTCGTGGGACAGCTATGGCTACACCTTC.

The CDR3 DNA follows: TGTGCCACCAGTGATTGGGCAGGGACAGATACGCAGTATTTT. Its translation is CATSDWAGTDTQYF. This chain links TRBV24-1 with TRBJ2-3, with a weak D call TRBD1 (5 bases). CDR3 length: 14 amino acids. Germline-derived CDR1 and CDR2 are KGHDR and SFDVKD. Trimming removed 2 bases from V and 3 bases from J, with 8 bases in between.

There are a few counts of this clonotype. The chain employs TRBV20-1 and TRBJ2-5, with a weak D call TRBD2 (6 bases). CDR1 is DFQATT, CDR2 SNEGSKA, per germline (reference sequence). Trimming stripped 0 bases from V and 5 bases from J, with 13 bases between. CDR3 length equals 14 residues. The CDR3 DNA sequence: TGCAGTGCTAGAGATCTAGGGCTAGCGGAGACCCAGTACTTC. Translating it yields CSARDLGLAETQYF.

This chain connects TRBV13 to TRBJ2-7, with D perhaps TRBD1 (6 bases). The CDR3 is 14 amino acids. Germline assignment: CDR1 PRHDT and CDR2 FYEKMQ (reference sequence). Trimming stripped 4 bases from V and 6 bases from J, with 16 bases between. The CDR3 loop reads CASSSVTLDSEQYF. DNA of the CDR3: TGTGCCAGCAGCTCTGTGACCCTGGACAGCGAGCAGTACTTC.

This clonotype was observed a handful of times. The chain recombines TRBV7-8 with TRBJ2-1; the D is unclear. There are 15 residues in the CDR3. Germline V CDR1 and CDR2: SGHVS, FQNEAQ. V was shortened by 5 bases and J by 6 bases, with 17 bases between the two germline ends. The CDR3 DNA reads TGTGCCAGCAGCCCAGAGGTGCTAAACTTCAATGAGCAGTTCTTC. Encoded protein: CASSPEVLNFNEQFF.